This T cell receptor (beta chain) stems from a study of CD8+ T cells in alopecia areata. Across the whole study: Oral tofacitinib (5 to 10 mg twice daily) was administered to treated patients.

Notes on the study in general: There were also resident alphabeta T cells of normal skin sequenced in scalp samples. On tofacitinib, scalp clonality and expanded CD8+ clones among top 100 fell significantly.

The authors extracted RNA and reverse transcribed it into cDNA as the sequencing template. Assay used: immunoSEQ multiplex PCR; TCRdb lists only in-frame clones, some missing. The top ten hold 1.3% of the sample, which has about 190,000 clones, around 60% seen once. The CDR3 has 12 amino acids. With 2 bases removed from V and 10 bases from J, the gap between germline ends came to 9 bases. Per the germline V gene, CDR1 is SGHTA and CDR2 is FQGNSA. Of note for this clone: Its antigen is unknown.

The sample's treatment: oral pan-JAK inhibitor, 5-10 mg twice daily. From alopecia areata patients, lesional scalp punch biopsies and peripheral blood were collected. Sequenced material: CD4+ T cells sorted from blood, taken between weeks 49 and 50, from a patient treated with tofacitinib. The chain combines TRBV7-2 with TRBJ2-1; D perhaps matches TRBD2 (5 bases). The sequence derives from a human donor with alopecia areata. The CDR3, as DNA: TGTGCCAGCAGCTTACCTAGCCCCGAGCAGTTCTTC. As protein: CASSLPSPEQFF.